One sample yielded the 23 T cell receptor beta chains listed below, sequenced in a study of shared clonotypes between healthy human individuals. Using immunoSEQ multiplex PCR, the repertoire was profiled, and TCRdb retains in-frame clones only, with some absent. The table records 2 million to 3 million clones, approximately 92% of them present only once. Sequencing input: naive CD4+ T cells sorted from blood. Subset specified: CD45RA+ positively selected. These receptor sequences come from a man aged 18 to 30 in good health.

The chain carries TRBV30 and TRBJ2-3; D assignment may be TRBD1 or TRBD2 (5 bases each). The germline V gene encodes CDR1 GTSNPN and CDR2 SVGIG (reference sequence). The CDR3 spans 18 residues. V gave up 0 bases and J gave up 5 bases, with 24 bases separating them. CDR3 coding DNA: TGTGCCTGGAGTGTCTTTTGGGGGAGCGAGTCATATGGAGATACGCAGTATTTT. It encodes CAWSVFWGSESYGDTQYF.

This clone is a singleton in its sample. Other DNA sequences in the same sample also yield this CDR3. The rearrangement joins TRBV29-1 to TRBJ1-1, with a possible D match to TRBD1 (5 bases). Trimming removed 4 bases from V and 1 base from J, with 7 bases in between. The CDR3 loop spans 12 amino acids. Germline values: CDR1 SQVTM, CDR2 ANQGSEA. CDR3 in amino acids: CSVGQGNTEAFF. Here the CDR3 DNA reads TGCAGCGTTGGCCAGGGGAACACTGAAGCTTTCTTT.

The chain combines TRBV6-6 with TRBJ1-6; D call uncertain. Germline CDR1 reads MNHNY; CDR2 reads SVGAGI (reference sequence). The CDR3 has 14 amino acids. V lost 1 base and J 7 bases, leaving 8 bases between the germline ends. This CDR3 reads CASSYLGENSPLHF. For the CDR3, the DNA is TGTGCCAGCAGTTACTTGGGAGAGAATTCACCCCTCCACTTT.

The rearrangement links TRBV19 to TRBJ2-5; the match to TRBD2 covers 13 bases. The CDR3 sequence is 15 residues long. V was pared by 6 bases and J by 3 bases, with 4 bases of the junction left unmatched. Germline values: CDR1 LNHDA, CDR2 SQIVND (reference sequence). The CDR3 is CASRTSGGAEETQYF. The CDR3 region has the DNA TGTGCCAGTAGAACTAGCGGGGGGGCCGAAGAGACCCAGTACTTC.

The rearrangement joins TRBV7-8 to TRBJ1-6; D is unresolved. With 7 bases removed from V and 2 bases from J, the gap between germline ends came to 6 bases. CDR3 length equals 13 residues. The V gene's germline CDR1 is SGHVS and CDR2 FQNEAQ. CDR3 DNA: TGTGCCAGCATGGCGGCCTATAATTCACCCCTCCACTTT. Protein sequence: CASMAAYNSPLHF.

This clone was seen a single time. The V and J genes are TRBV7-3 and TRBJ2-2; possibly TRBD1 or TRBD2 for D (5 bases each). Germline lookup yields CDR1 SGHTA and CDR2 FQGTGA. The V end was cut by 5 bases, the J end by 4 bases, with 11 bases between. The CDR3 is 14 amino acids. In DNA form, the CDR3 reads TGTGCCAGCAGCGGAAAGAGGGGCACCGGGGAGCTGTTTTTT. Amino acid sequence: CASSGKRGTGELFF.

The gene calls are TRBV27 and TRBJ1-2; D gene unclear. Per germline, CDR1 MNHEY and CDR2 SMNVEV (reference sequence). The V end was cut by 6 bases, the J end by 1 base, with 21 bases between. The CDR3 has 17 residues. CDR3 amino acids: CASRSKPGRTGNYGYTF. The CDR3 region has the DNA TGTGCCAGCAGATCAAAGCCCGGTAGGACGGGTAACTATGGCTACACCTTC.

CDR3 sequence: CASSLALAGRNEQFF. CDR3 DNA sequence: TGTGCCAGCAGCTTAGCACTAGCGGGGAGGAATGAGCAGTTCTTC. This rearrangement joins TRBV7-2 to TRBJ2-1; 10 bases map to TRBD2. V was pared by 0 bases and J by 7 bases, with 3 bases of the junction left unmatched. The CDR3 consists of 15 residues. Germline values: CDR1 SGHTA, CDR2 FQGNSA.

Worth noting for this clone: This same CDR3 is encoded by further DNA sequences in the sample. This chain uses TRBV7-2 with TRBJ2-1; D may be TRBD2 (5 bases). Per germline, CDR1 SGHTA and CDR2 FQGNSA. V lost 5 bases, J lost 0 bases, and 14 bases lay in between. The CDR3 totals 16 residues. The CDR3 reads CASSPRSGSSYNEQFF. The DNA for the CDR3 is TGTGCCAGCAGCCCCCGTTCGGGGAGCTCCTACAATGAGCAGTTCTTC.

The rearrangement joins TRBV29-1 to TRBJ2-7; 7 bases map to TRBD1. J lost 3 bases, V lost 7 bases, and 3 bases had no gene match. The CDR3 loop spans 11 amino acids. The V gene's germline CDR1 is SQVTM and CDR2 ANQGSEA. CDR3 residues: CSGYRGYEQYF. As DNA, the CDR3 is TGCAGCGGGTACAGGGGCTACGAGCAGTACTTC.

Here the CDR3 DNA reads TGTGCCAGCAGCCCCCATGGCCAGGGGAATGGAAACACCATATATTTT. This sequence encodes CASSPHGQGNGNTIYF. This rearrangement joins TRBV21-1 to TRBJ1-3; the D segment call TRBD1 is taken from the table without a DNA check. TRBV21-1 is a pseudogene locus. The CDR3 runs 16 residues.

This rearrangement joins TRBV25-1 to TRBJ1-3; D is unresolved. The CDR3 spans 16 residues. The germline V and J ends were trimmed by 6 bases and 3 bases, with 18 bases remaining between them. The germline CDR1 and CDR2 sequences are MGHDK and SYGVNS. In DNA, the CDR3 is TGTGCCAGCAGCCCCAACCCCTTGGCTCATGGAAACACCATATATTTT. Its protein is CASSPNPLAHGNTIYF.

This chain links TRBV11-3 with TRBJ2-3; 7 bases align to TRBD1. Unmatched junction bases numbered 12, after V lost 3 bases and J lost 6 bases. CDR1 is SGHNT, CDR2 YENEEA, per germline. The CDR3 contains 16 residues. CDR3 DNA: TGTGCCAGCAGCTTGAGGGGGCAGTTCCTCGTGGATACGCAGTATTTT. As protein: CASSLRGQFLVDTQYF.

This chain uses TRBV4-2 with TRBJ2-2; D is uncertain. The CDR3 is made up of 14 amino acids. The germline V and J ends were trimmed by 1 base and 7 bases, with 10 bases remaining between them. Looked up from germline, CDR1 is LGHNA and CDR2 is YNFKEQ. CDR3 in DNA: TGTGCCAGCAGCCAAGGATCCTTGGACGGGGAGCTGTTTTTT. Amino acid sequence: CASSQGSLDGELFF.

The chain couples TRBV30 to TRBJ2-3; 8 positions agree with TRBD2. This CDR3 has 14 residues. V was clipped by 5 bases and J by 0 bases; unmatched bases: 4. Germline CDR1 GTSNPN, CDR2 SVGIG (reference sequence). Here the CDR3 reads CAWGGRTSTDTQYF. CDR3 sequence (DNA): TGTGCCTGGGGCGGGAGGACCAGCACAGATACGCAGTATTTT.

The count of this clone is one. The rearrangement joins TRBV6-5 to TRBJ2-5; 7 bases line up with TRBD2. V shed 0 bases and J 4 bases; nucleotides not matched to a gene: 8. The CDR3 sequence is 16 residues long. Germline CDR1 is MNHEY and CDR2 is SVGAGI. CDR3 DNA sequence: TGTGCCAGCAGTTACTCAACGGGAGGATGGCTAGAGACCCAGTACTTC. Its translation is CASSYSTGGWLETQYF.

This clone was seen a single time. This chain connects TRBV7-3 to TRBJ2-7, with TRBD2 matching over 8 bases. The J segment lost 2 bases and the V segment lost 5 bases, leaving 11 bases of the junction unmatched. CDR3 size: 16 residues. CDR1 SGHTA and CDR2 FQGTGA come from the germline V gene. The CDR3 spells CASSPPLAGRPYEQYF. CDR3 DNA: TGTGCCAGCAGCCCCCCCCTAGCGGGCCGACCCTACGAGCAGTACTTC. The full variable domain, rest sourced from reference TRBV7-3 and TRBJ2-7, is GAGVSQTPSNKVTEKGKYVELRCDPISGHTALYWYRQSLGQGPEFLIYFQGTGAADDSGLPNDRFFAVRPEGSVSTLKIQRTERGDSAVYLCASSPPLAGRPYEQYFGPGTRLTVT.

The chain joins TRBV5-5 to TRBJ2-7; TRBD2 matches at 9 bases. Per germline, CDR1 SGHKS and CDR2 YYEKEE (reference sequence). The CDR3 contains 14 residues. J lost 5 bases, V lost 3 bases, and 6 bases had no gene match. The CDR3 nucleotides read TGTGCCAGCAGCTGGGGGACTAGCCTAGACGAGCAGTACTTC. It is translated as CASSWGTSLDEQYF.

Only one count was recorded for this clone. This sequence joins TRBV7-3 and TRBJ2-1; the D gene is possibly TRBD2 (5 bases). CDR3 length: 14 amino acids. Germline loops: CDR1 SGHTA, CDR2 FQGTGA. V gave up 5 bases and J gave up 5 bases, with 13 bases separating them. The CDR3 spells CASSAALGNNEQFF. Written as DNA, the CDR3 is TGTGCCAGCAGCGCCGCACTAGGGAACAATGAGCAGTTCTTC.

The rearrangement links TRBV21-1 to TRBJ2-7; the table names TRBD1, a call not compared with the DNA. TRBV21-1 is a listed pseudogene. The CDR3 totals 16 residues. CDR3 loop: CASLETGFIFPYEQYF. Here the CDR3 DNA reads TGTGCCAGCTTAGAGACAGGGTTCATTTTTCCCTACGAGCAGTACTTC.

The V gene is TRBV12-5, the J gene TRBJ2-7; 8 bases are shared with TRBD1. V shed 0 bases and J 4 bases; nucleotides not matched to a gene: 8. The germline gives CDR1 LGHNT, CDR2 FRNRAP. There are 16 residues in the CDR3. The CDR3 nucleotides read TGTGCTAGTGGTTTGGTAATCGGACAGGGTCGATACGAGCAGTACTTC. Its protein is CASGLVIGQGRYEQYF.

The CDR3 spells CASSLGTGGPSEQYF. The CDR3 DNA reads as TGTGCCAGCAGCCTAGGGACAGGGGGTCCCTCCGAGCAGTACTTC. The rearrangement links TRBV5-6 to TRBJ2-7, with 11 bases fitting TRBD1. Germline V gene data show CDR1 as SGHDT and CDR2 as YYEEEE. V was pared by 4 bases and J by 6 bases, with 9 bases of the junction left unmatched. The CDR3 has 15 residues.

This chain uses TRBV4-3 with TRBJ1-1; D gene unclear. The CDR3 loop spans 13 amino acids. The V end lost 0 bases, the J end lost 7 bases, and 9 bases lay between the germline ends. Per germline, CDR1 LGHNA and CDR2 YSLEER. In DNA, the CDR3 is TGCGCCAGCAGCCAAGATGAGAGGGATGAAGCTTTCTTT. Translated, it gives CASSQDERDEAFF.